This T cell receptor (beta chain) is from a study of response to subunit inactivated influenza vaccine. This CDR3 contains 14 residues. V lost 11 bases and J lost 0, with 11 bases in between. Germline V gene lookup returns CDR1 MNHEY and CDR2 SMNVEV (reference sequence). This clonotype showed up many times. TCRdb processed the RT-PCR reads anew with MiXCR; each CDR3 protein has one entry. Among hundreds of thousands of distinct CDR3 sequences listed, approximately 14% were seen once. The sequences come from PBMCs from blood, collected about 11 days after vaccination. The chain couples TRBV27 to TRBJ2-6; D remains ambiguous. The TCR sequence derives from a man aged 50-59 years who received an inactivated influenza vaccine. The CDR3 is CASCTNSGANVLTF. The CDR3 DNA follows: TGTGCCTCCTGCACCAACTCTGGGGCCAACGTCCTGACTTTC. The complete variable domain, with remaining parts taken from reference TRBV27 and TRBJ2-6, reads EAQVTQNPRYLITVTGKKLTVTCSQNMNHEYMSWYRQDPGLGLRQIYYSMNVEVTDKGDVPEGYKVSRKEKRNFPLILESPSPNQTSLYFCASCTNSGANVLTFGAGSRLTVL.